These T cell receptor beta chains were read from a single sample in a study of cytomegalovirus exposure and HLA in healthy donors. This table comes from immunoSEQ multiplex PCR, and its TCRdb copy is limited to in-frame clones, with some not included. The table has 55,000 to 80,000 clones, around 86% seen once. Sequencing input: PBMCs. These receptors were obtained from a female donor in good health and CMV-seronegative. Each CDR3 is given with its conserved first and last residue. D genes are given only for firm matches. Not every row has a clone size; where given, it reads once, few, many or a size class.

CASSPPGHTYEQYF	TGTGCCAGCTCACCCCCGGGACACACCTACGAGCAGTACTTC	TRBV18	TRBJ2-7	NA	NA
CASRTGTATNEKLFF	TGTGCCAGTAGGACCGGGACAGCAACTAATGAAAAACTGTTTTTT	TRBV19	TRBJ1-4	NA	TRBD1
CASKREGLYSEQFF	TGTGCCAGCAAGCGGGAGGGCCTTTATAGTGAGCAGTTCTTC	TRBV2	TRBJ2-1	NA	TRBD2
CASSRGIGTGGEQYF	TGTGCCAGCTCAAGGGGCATCGGGACAGGCGGGGAGCAGTACTTC	TRBV18	TRBJ2-5	NA	TRBD1
CASSAIAGGRGNEQFF	TGTGCCAGCAGCGCTATAGCGGGAGGGCGGGGGAATGAGCAGTTCTTC	TRBV7-6	TRBJ2-1	NA	TRBD2
CASSYSPGTADTQYF	TGTGCCAGCAGTTACTCTCCGGGAACTGCGGATACGCAGTATTTT	TRBV6-5	TRBJ2-3	NA	NA
CASSRGGGTDTQYF	TGTGCCAGCAGTCGAGGAGGTGGCACAGATACGCAGTATTTT	TRBV28	TRBJ2-3	NA	NA
CATREGTNTGELFF	TGTGCCACCAGGGAGGGAACGAACACCGGGGAGCTGTTTTTT	TRBV15	TRBJ2-2	NA	NA
CASSFRAGGAVNTEAFF	TGTGCCAGCAGTTTTAGGGCAGGGGGCGCGGTGAACACTGAAGCTTTCTTT	TRBV27	TRBJ1-1	NA	TRBD1
CASSKRGGPSTDTQYF	TGTGCCAGCAGCAAACGAGGGGGTCCTAGCACAGATACGCAGTATTTT	TRBV7-8	TRBJ2-3	NA	NA
CASSQMGQGVGYGYTF	TGCGCCAGCAGCCAAATGGGGCAGGGGGTAGGCTATGGCTACACCTTC	TRBV4-1	TRBJ1-2	NA	TRBD1
CASSIDQEMINQPQHF	TGTGCCAGTAGTATAGACCAGGAAATGATCAATCAGCCCCAGCATTTT	TRBV19	TRBJ1-5	NA	NA
CATLAGYDYEQYF	TGTGCCACTTTAGCGGGGTATGACTACGAGCAGTACTTC	TRBV7-9	TRBJ2-7	NA	TRBD2
CAPDQGLSSYEQYF	TGTGCCCCCGACCAGGGACTCAGCTCCTACGAGCAGTACTTC	TRBV5-3	TRBJ2-7	NA	NA
CASSLRGQGAGGYTF	TGTGCCAGCAGCTTACGGGGACAGGGGGCGGGTGGCTACACCTTC	TRBV13	TRBJ1-2	once	TRBD1
CASSLVAARELFF	TGTGCCAGCAGCTTAGTAGCGGCCAGGGAGCTGTTTTTT	TRBV11-2	TRBJ2-2	NA	NA
CASSAVQETQYF	TGTGCCAGCTCAGCGGTCCAAGAGACCCAGTACTTC	TRBV11-2	TRBJ2-5	few	NA
CASSSHGNSPLHF	TGTGCCAGCAGCTCACACGGGAATTCACCCCTCCACTTT	TRBV7-9	TRBJ1-6	NA	NA
CASSLQGAYEQYF	TGTGCCAGTAGTTTACAGGGGGCCTACGAGCAGTACTTC	TRBV19	TRBJ2-7	NA	TRBD1
CASSPWDKLNTEAFF	TGTGCCAGCAGTCCCTGGGACAAGTTGAACACTGAAGCTTTCTTT	TRBV28	TRBJ1-1	NA	NA
CASSGGQGLHGYTF	TGTGCCAGCAGCGGTGGACAGGGGCTGCATGGCTACACCTTC	TRBV5-4	TRBJ1-2	once	TRBD1
CSVAGSSVEKLFF	TGCAGCGTTGCCGGGTCATCGGTTGAAAAACTGTTTTTT	TRBV29-1	TRBJ1-4	NA	NA
CASSSSGDEQYF	TGTGCCAGCAGTTCTAGCGGGGACGAGCAGTACTTC	TRBV6-5	TRBJ2-7	NA	TRBD2